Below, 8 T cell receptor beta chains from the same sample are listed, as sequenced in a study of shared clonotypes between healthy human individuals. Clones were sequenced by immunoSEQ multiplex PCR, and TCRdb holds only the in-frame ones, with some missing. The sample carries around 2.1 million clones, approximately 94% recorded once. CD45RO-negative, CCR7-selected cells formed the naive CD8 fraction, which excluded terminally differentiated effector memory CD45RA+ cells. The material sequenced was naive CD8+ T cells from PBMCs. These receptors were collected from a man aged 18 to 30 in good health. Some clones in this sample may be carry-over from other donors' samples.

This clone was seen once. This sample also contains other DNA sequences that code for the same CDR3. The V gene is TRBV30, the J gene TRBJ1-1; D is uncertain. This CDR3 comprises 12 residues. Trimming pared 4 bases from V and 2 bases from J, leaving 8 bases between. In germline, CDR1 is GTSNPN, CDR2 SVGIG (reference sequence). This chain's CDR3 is CAWILGNTEAFF. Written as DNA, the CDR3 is TGTGCCTGGATCCTTGGAAACACTGAAGCTTTCTTT.

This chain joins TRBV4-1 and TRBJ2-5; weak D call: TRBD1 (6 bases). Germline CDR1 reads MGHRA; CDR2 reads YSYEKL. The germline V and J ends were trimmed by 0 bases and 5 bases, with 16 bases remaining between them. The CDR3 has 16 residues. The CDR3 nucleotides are TGCGCCAGCAGCCAAGAGGGGGCCCTCGTAGGGGAGACCCAGTACTTC. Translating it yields CASSQEGALVGETQYF.

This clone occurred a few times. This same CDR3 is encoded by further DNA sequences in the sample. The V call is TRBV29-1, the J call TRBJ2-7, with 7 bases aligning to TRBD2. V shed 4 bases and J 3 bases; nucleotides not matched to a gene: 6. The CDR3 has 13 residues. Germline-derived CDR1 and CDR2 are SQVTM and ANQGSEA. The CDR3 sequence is CSVVPSGSYEQYF. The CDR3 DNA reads TGCAGCGTTGTCCCTAGCGGAAGCTACGAGCAGTACTTC.

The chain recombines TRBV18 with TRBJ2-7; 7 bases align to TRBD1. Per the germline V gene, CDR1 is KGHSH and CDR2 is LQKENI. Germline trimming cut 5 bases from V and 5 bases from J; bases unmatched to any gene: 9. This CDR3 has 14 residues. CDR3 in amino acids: CASSSAGGRNEQYF. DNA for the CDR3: TGTGCCAGCTCATCCGCAGGGGGAAGAAACGAGCAGTACTTC.

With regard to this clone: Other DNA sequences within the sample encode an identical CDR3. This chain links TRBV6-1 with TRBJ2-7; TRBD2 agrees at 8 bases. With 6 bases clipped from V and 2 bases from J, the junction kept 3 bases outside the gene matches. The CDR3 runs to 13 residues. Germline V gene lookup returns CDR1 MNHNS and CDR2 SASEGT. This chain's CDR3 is CASRLAGTYEQYF. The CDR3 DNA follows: TGTGCCAGCAGATTAGCGGGGACCTACGAGCAGTACTTC.

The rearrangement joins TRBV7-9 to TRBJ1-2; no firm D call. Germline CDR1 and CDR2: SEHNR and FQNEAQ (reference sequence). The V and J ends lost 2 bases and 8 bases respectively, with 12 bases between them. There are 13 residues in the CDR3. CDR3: CASSLNLDSGYTF. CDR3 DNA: TGTGCCAGCAGCTTAAATCTTGATAGCGGCTACACCTTC.

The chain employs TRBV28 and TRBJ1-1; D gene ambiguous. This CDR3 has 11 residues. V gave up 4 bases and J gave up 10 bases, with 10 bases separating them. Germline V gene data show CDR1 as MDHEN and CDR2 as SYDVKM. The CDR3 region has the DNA TGTGCCAGCAGTTCCGTAATGCCAGCTTTCTTT. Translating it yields CASSSVMPAFF.

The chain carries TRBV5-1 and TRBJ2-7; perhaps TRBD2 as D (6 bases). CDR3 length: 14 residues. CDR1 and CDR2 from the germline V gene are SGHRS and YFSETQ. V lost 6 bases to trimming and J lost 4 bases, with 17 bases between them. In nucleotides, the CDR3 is TGCGCCAGCATGTTGGAGGGGTCTGTATACGAGCAGTACTTC. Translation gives CASMLEGSVYEQYF.